One sample yielded the 7 T cell receptor beta chains listed below, sequenced in a study of blood T cell repertoires in COVID-19. Sequencing used immunoSEQ multiplex PCR; TCRdb keeps in-frame clones, though not all of them. In the table there are more than 250,000 clones, around 83% of which are singletons. Input material: peripheral blood. The receptors come from a woman between 45 and 60 years old with acute or convalescent COVID-19.

This chain links TRBV30 with TRBJ2-3; 11 nucleotides line up with TRBD2. The V segment lost 4 bases and the J segment 2 bases; nucleotides outside the gene matches: 2. The CDR3 sequence is 14 residues long. CDR1 is GTSNPN and CDR2 is SVGIG in the germline V gene (reference sequence). CDR3 in amino acids: CAWNSGGVTDTQYF. The CDR3 coding sequence is TGTGCCTGGAATAGCGGGGGGGTCACAGATACGCAGTATTTT. Drawing the rest from reference TRBV30 and TRBJ2-3, the complete variable domain is SQTIHQWPATLVQPVGSPLSLECTVEGTSNPNLYWYRQAAGRGLQLLFYSVGIGQISSEVPQNLSASRPQDRQFILSSKKLLLSDSGFYLCAWNSGGVTDTQYFGPGTRLTVL.

The chain carries TRBV2 and TRBJ2-5, with TRBD2 identical over 12 bases. CDR1 and CDR2 from the germline V gene are SNHLY and FYNNEI. J was trimmed by 3 bases and V by 0 bases; bases with no gene match: 5. The CDR3 has 17 residues. The CDR3 nucleotides read TGTGCCAGCAGTGAAGCGTCTAGCGGGGGGGAGAAAGAGACCCAGTACTTC. It encodes CASSEASSGGEKETQYF.

This sequence joins TRBV25-1 and TRBJ1-6; D possibly corresponds to TRBD1 (6 bases). The CDR3 is 14 residues long. The germline V gene has CDR1 MGHDK and CDR2 SYGVNS. The germline V and J ends were trimmed by 2 bases and 11 bases, with 13 bases remaining between them. The CDR3 sequence: CASSEAQGWAPLHF. CDR3 nucleotides: TGTGCCAGCAGTGAAGCCCAGGGGTGGGCACCCCTCCACTTT.

V usage is TRBV6-5 and J usage is TRBJ1-1; D not resolved. V gave up 2 bases and J gave up 0 bases, with 7 bases separating them. The CDR3 has 14 residues. From germline, CDR1 is MNHEY and CDR2 SVGAGI. CDR3 bases: TGTGCCAGCAGTTACGGTACTATGAACACTGAAGCTTTCTTT. This encodes CASSYGTMNTEAFF.

The gene calls are TRBV7-8 and TRBJ2-3; 11 positions match TRBD2. The ends lost 3 bases at V and 1 base at J; junction bases unmatched: 0. The germline gives CDR1 SGHVS, CDR2 FQNEAQ. The CDR3 is made up of 15 amino acids. CDR3 loop: CASSFSGGGTDTQYF. The CDR3 DNA is TGTGCCAGCAGCTTTAGCGGGGGGGGCACAGATACGCAGTATTTT.

The rearrangement joins TRBV5-1 to TRBJ2-2; a weak D match, TRBD2 (7 bases). There are 16 residues in the CDR3. From germline, CDR1 is SGHRS and CDR2 YFSETQ. Trimming left V 4 bases short and J 1 base short, with 14 bases between. Here the CDR3 reads CASSGGADGNTGELFF. The DNA for the CDR3 is TGCGCCAGCAGCGGGGGGGCGGACGGGAACACCGGGGAGCTGTTTTTT.

The rearrangement links TRBV9 to TRBJ1-2; no reliable D call. Germline CDR1 SGDLS, CDR2 YYNGEE. V was cut by 0 bases and J by 8 bases, with 14 bases left in between. The CDR3 has 14 residues. This CDR3 reads CASSVEQTGSGYTF. CDR3 coding DNA: TGTGCCAGCAGCGTAGAGCAGACTGGATCGGGCTACACCTTC.